The 4 T cell receptor beta chains in this list originate from one sample, sequenced in a study of blood T cell repertoires in COVID-19. The data were produced by immunoSEQ multiplex PCR, yet TCRdb's version contains in-frame clones alone and is incomplete. The data show around 210,000 clones, 84% seen once. Input material: peripheral blood. The source is an elderly woman with COVID-19, enrolled during active disease.

J is TRBJ2-7 and V is TRBV29-1; the match to TRBD1 covers 10 bases. Losses at the gene ends were 7 bases for V and 6 bases for J; bases not matched to a gene: 9. The CDR3 is 13 residues long. Germline V gene data show CDR1 as SQVTM and CDR2 as ANQGSEA. DNA of the CDR3: TGCAGCGCAGAGCCGACAGGGGGCGGCGAGCAGTACTTC. It specifies CSAEPTGGGEQYF.

The chain carries TRBV19 and TRBJ2-3; 7 bases are shared with TRBD2. Germline CDR1 and CDR2: LNHDA and SQIVND (reference sequence). V lost 9 bases and J lost 4; bases outside the gene matches: 13. The CDR3 length is 15 residues. The CDR3 coding sequence is TGTGCCAGACGTATCCCCGGGAGGAGTTCAGATACGCAGTATTTT. Its protein product is CARRIPGRSSDTQYF. The full variable domain, completed using reference TRBV19 and TRBJ2-3, is DGGITQSPKYLFRKEGQNVTLSCEQNLNHDAMYWYRQDPGQGLRLIYYSQIVNDFQKGDIAEGYSVSREKKESFPLTVTSAQKNPTAFYLCARRIPGRSSDTQYFGPGTRLTVL.

J is TRBJ2-2 and V is TRBV5-1, with D tentatively TRBD2 (7 bases). CDR1 is SGHRS and CDR2 is YFSETQ in the germline V gene. V was trimmed by 4 bases and J by 7 bases, leaving 17 bases between them. The CDR3 runs to 15 residues. The CDR3 DNA reads TGCGCCAGCAGCGCGGGGGCACATCTTGGCGGGGAGCTGTTTTTT. Protein: CASSAGAHLGGELFF.

A single count supports this clone. The rearrangement links TRBV11-2 to TRBJ2-1, with D possibly matching TRBD2 (5 bases). This CDR3 contains 13 residues. Germline CDR1 is SGHAT and CDR2 is FQNNGV. Deletions cut 5 bases from V and 9 bases from J, with 14 bases between. CDR3 residues: CASSPGLKGEQFF. The CDR3 DNA is TGTGCCAGCAGCCCCGGACTTAAGGGTGAGCAGTTCTTC.